Described below is a single T cell receptor beta chain sequence and its context. Antigen specificity is unknown. One end of the junction fails to match germline, which may point to a read error. This entry comes from a study of identical twins. Regarding the study as a whole: Out-of-frame TCR alpha sharing in monozygotic twins exceeded recombination model predictions.

A universal primer site was created by template switching, with the cDNA bearing unique molecular identifiers. TCRdb independently ran MiXCR on the 5' RACE reads; one entry per CDR3 protein. The table lists 1.5 million to 2 million distinct CDR3 sequences, around a third of them singletons. CDR3 length: 15 residues. From germline, CDR1 is SGHAT and CDR2 FQNNGV. V is TRBV11-2 and J is TRBJ2-3, with a tentative D call TRBD2 (5 bases). This sequence originates from a newborn girl in good health. The material sequenced was cord blood. CDR3 in DNA: TGTGCCAGCAGCTTAGAGTTGGCTAGCACAGAAACGCAGTATTTT. Amino acid sequence: CASSLELASTETQYF.